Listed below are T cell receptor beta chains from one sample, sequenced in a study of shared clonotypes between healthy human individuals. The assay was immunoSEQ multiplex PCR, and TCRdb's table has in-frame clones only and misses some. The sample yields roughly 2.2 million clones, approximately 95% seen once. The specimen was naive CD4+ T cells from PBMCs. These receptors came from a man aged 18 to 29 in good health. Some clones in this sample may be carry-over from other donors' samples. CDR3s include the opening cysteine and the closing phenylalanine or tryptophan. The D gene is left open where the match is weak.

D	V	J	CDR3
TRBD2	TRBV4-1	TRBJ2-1	CASSLVGLAAFNEQFF
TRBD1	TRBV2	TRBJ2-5	CASSRDRGFGETQYF
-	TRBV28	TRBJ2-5	CASSSGGLIQETQYF
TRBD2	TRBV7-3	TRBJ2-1	CASSFIAGNYNEQFF
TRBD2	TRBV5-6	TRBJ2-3	CASSLGTSGPSSTDTQYF
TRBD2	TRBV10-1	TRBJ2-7	CASSELRESTEQYF
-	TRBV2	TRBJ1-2	CASSAVGGDYGYTF
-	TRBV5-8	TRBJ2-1	CASSLFWLSESHEQFF
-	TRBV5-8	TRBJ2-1	CASSLINEQFF
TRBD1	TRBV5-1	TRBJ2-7	CASSSGDRGPYEQYF
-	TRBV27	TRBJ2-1	CASSLQQGRGQFF
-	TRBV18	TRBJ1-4	CASSPGEGRSEKLFF
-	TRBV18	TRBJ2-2	CASSPPGAPLNTGELFF
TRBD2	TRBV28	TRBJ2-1	CASRNSGSPALEQFF
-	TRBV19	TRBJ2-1	CASSIPLYNEQFF
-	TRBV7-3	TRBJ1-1	CASSLRLNTEAFF
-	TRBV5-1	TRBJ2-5	CASSSRDPVEETQYF
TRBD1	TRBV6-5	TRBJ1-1	CASSYSWTGWSTEAFF
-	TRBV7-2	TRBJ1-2	CASSLVSGRVDYGYTF
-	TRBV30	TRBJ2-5	CAWSVTEGQYF
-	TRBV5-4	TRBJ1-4	CASSLDRHSMFF
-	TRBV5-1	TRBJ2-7	CASSFNPVGSYEQYF
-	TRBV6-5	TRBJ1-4	CASKQSATNEKLFF
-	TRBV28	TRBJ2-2	CASRVPGHYTGELFF
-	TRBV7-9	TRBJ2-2	CASSLGGTGELFF
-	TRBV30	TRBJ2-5	CAWSAPGVARETQYF
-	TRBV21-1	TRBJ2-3	CASSKAEGGWGDTQYF
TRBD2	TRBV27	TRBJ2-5	CASSQAGEETQYF
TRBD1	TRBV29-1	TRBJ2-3	CSARQGSTDTQYF